This T cell receptor beta chain was observed in a study of cytomegalovirus exposure and HLA in healthy donors. PCR primers comprised 60 Vbeta and 13 Jbeta primers. TCRdb's copy holds only in-frame clones and misses some; the assay was immunoSEQ multiplex PCR. The repertoire holds 99,000 or so clones, with approximately 11% as singletons. Germline-derived CDR1 and CDR2 are DFQATT and SNEGSKA (reference sequence). Trimming cost V 6 bases and J 4 bases, with 10 bases left between them. The CDR3 is 11 residues long. In the case of this clone: Antigen unknown.

General observations from the study: CMV serostatus was the sole immune exposure data available.

The chain carries TRBV20-1 and TRBJ2-7; no firm D call. Sequencing used PBMCs. This TCR came from a man in his forties or fifties in good health and CMV-seropositive. DNA for the CDR3: TGCAGTGCCCCTCGCGAATACGAGCAGTACTTC. Translating gives CSAPREYEQYF.